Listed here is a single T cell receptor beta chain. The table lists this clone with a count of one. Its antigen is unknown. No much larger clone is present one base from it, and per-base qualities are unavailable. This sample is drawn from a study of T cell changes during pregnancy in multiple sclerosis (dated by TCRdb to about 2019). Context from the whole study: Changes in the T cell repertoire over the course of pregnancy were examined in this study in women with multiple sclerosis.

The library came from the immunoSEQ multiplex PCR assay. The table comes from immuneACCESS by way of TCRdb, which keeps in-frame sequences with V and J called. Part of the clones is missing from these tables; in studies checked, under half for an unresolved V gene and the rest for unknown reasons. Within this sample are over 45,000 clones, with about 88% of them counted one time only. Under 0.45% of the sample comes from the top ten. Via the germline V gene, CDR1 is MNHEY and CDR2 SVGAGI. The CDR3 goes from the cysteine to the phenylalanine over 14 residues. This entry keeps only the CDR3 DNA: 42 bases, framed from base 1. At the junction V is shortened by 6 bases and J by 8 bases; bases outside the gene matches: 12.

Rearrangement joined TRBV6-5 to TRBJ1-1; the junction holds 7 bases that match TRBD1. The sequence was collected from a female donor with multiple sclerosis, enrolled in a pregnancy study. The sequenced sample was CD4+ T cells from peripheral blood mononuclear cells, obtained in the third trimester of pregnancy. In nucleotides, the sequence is TGTGCCAGCAGCTACGGAGGGACAGCTCTCGAAGCTTTCTTT. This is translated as CASSYGGTALEAFF.